This is a list of T cell receptor beta chains from one sample in a study of CD8+CD57+ T cells in acquired aplastic anemia. MiXCR was run by TCRdb on the reads, yielding one entry per CDR3 protein. The profile shows 250,000 to 300,000 distinct CDR3 sequences, 56% of them singletons. The sequenced material came from sorted CD4+, CD8+, or CD8+CD57+ T cells (not recorded which) from PBMCs. These receptors were obtained from a human donor with aplastic anemia. The CDR3 runs from the conserved cysteine through the conserved F or W. A D gene is named only where the DNA matches it firmly. Size tells how often a clone was seen (once, few, many) or the class of an expanded clone, and some rows leave it out.

clone_size	v_call	j_call	d_call	cdr3_aa	cdr3_nt
many	TRBV7-3	TRBJ2-7	NA	CASSSGPASSYEQYF	TGTGCCAGCAGCTCGGGGCCGGCTTCATCCTACGAGCAGTACTTC
NA	TRBV15	TRBJ2-3	TRBD2	CATSRVLGTSGGATDTQYF	TGTGCCACCAGCAGAGTGCTCGGGACTAGCGGGGGGGCTACAGATACGCAGTATTTT
many	TRBV4-1	TRBJ2-3	NA	CASRDQSRGRDHTDTQYF	TGCGCCAGCAGGGACCAATCACGGGGGCGGGATCACACAGATACGCAGTATTTT
NA	TRBV7-9	TRBJ2-7	TRBD1	CASSVMTGAAYEQYF	TGTGCCAGCAGTGTGATGACAGGGGCCGCCTACGAGCAGTACTTC
many	TRBV15	TRBJ1-4	NA	CATSRGQGLRTKLFF	TGTGCCACCAGCAGAGGGCAGGGCCTCCGCACTAAACTGTTTTTT
NA	TRBV5-6	TRBJ1-5	NA	CASSLFRDYSNQPQHF	TGTGCCAGCAGCTTGTTCAGGGACTATAGCAATCAGCCCCAGCATTTT
many	TRBV7-3	TRBJ2-1	TRBD1	CASSLMGQGIDEQFF	TGTGCCAGCAGCTTAATGGGACAGGGTATCGATGAGCAGTTCTTC
NA	TRBV7-6	TRBJ1-1	TRBD1	CASSLVGRGLAEAFF	TGTGCCAGCAGCTTAGTCGGCAGGGGGCTGGCTGAAGCTTTCTTT
NA	TRBV7-8	TRBJ2-5	NA	CASSLGLTTRWVF	TGTGCCAGCAGCTTAGGGTTGACGACTAGGTGGGTCTTC
NA	TRBV10-3	TRBJ2-7	NA	CASSAGAGGLYEQYF	TGTGCCAGCTCCGCGGGGGCAGGGGGACTCTACGAGCAGTACTTC
NA	TRBV7-9	TRBJ1-4	NA	CASSSPTIAVEKLFF	TGTGCCAGCAGCTCCCCTACCATCGCGGTAGAAAAACTGTTTTTT
once	TRBV7-2	TRBJ2-7	TRBD1	CASSFGQAPSYEQYF	TGTGCCAGCAGCTTCGGACAGGCGCCCTCCTACGAGCAGTACTTC
NA	TRBV29-1	TRBJ1-1	NA	CSVGSQQGRGTEAFF	TGCAGCGTTGGGTCACAACAGGGAAGGGGCACTGAAGCTTTCTTT
NA	TRBV24-1	TRBJ1-2	NA	CATSEARQSYGYTF	TGTGCCACCAGTGAGGCCAGACAGTCCTATGGCTACACCTTC
NA	TRBV19	TRBJ1-1	NA	CASKAGTGLGTEAFF	TGTGCCAGTAAGGCCGGAACAGGGCTGGGCACTGAAGCTTTCTTT
NA	TRBV19	TRBJ2-1	TRBD1	CASSSVTGVAADEQFF	TGTGCCAGTAGTTCGGTGACAGGGGTCGCCGCCGATGAGCAGTTCTTC
NA	TRBV6-1	TRBJ2-3	NA	CASSGFRQGTDTQYF	TGTGCCAGCAGTGGATTTCGGCAGGGTACAGATACGCAGTATTTT
NA	TRBV7-9	TRBJ1-2	NA	CASSSMGEYGYTF	TGTGCCAGCAGCTCAATGGGAGAATATGGCTACACCTTC
many	TRBV3-1	TRBJ1-2	NA	CASSSYGRGPYGYTF	TGTGCCAGCAGCTCATATGGCAGGGGACCCTATGGCTACACCTTC
NA	TRBV2	TRBJ2-1	NA	CASSTRLDLSYNEQFF	TGTGCCAGCAGTACCCGACTAGATCTCTCCTACAATGAGCAGTTCTTC
NA	TRBV7-9	TRBJ2-7	NA	CASSLETVQYF	TGTGCCAGCAGCTTAGAAACGGTGCAGTACTTC
NA	TRBV9	TRBJ2-1	TRBD2	CVSSAGAGGPYNEQFF	TGTGTCAGCAGCGCAGGGGCGGGAGGACCCTACAATGAGCAGTTCTTC
NA	TRBV2	TRBJ1-4	NA	CASSGGAWSNEKLFF	TGTGCCAGCAGTGGGGGGGCATGGTCTAATGAAAAACTGTTTTTT
NA	TRBV5-4	TRBJ1-5	NA	CASSLEKDQPQHF	TGTGCCAGCAGCTTGGAGAAGGATCAGCCCCAGCATTTT